This entry describes one T cell receptor (beta chain). The antigen is not known. The data stem from a study of shared clonotypes between healthy human individuals. The CDR3 runs to 13 residues. Germline assignment: CDR1 GTSNPN and CDR2 SVGIG (reference sequence). The V segment lost 2 bases and the J segment 5 bases; nucleotides outside the gene matches: 5. Study-wide results and caveats: A limitation of the genetic and exposure-history diversity represented arose from few donors.

Per sorted-subset replicate PCR, input was around 200 ng DNA, representing tens of thousands of T cell genomes. Profiled with immunoSEQ multiplex PCR; TCRdb holds only in-frame clones, not every one. In the table there are around 2.3 million clones, under 97% of which are singletons. The study enrolled healthy HIV-negative adults without recent acute infections or vaccinations as donors. Nashville, Tennessee was home to all donors, each a Caucasian adult. This clonotype was obtained from a man aged 18 to 29 in good health. The sequenced sample consisted of naive CD4+ T cells sorted from blood. The subset: CD45RA+ positively selected. The V and J genes are TRBV30 and TRBJ2-5; 7 nucleotides align to TRBD1. Here the CDR3 reads CAWSTDRPETQYF. The CDR3 coding sequence is TGTGCCTGGAGTACGGACAGGCCGGAGACCCAGTACTTC.